These 21 T cell receptor beta chains were sequenced from one sample in a study of vaccination effects on CD4 cells after COVID-19. Sequencing was performed with immunoSEQ multiplex PCR; in TCRdb, only in-frame clones are kept and a portion is missing. The data contain some 30,000 clones, less than 85% of them singletons. The culture ran for roughly 10 days before CD4+ T cells were isolated. The antigens these receptors bind are not known. Specimen: CD4+ T cells from PBMCs cultured without peptide, collected before COVID-19 vaccination. Source of these receptors: a human donor who received a COVID-19 vaccine.

The chain has TRBV6-5 and TRBJ2-1, with no clear D. Looked up from germline, CDR1 is MNHEY and CDR2 is SVGAGI. With 1 base removed from V and 1 base from J, the gap between germline ends came to 11 bases. The CDR3 has 16 residues. As DNA, the CDR3 is TGTGCCAGCAGTTACTTACCGGTTTTATCCTACAATGAGCAGTTCTTC. Its protein is CASSYLPVLSYNEQFF.

This chain joins TRBV7-9 and TRBJ2-5; 10 bases fit TRBD2. The CDR3 sequence is 17 residues long. V lost 5 bases to trimming and J lost 5 bases; unmatched junction nucleotides: 14. Germline loops: CDR1 SEHNR, CDR2 FQNEAQ (reference sequence). CDR3 sequence reads: CASSLKRGLAGDETQYF. CDR3 nucleotide sequence: TGTGCCAGCAGCCTGAAACGAGGGCTAGCGGGGGATGAGACCCAGTACTTC.

The chain is built from TRBV12-3 or TRBV12-4 and TRBJ1-2; D uncertain. This CDR3 is 12 amino acids long. V shed 5 bases and J shed 2 bases, with 6 bases lying between them. CDR3 sequence reads: CASSQQNYGYTF. As DNA, the CDR3 is TGTGCCAGCAGTCAGCAGAACTATGGCTACACCTTC.

The chain has TRBV6-4 and TRBJ2-1; 10 bases line up with TRBD2. The J segment lost 10 bases and the V segment lost 1 base, leaving 7 bases of the junction unmatched. Germline assignment: CDR1 MRHNA and CDR2 SNTAGT. This CDR3 region has 15 residues. The CDR3 region is CASSDYKRGGGEQFF. The CDR3 DNA sequence: TGTGCCAGCAGTGACTATAAGCGGGGGGGCGGCGAGCAGTTCTTC.

The chain recombines TRBV29-1 with TRBJ2-6; the match to TRBD1 covers 8 bases. The CDR3 runs 18 residues. V trimming: 6 bases; J trimming: 4 bases; junction bases outside the gene matches: 17. CDR1 and CDR2 (germline): SQVTM, ANQGSEA. The CDR3 region has the DNA TGCAGCGTGCTCGACGACGGGACAGGTGCTTCAGGGGCCAACGTCCTGACTTTC. The encoded protein is CSVLDDGTGASGANVLTF.

The table lists this clone with a few counts. The gene calls are TRBV30 and TRBJ2-1; D is possibly TRBD2 (8 bases). Trimming removed 4 bases at V and 8 bases at J, with 21 bases between. The CDR3 runs to 15 residues. CDR1 is GTSNPN, CDR2 SVGIG, per germline (reference sequence). The CDR3 loop is CAWMGRGGQGDEQFF. The CDR3 DNA reads TGTGCCTGGATGGGACGGGGGGGCCAGGGGGATGAGCAGTTCTTC.

V and J are TRBV19 and TRBJ1-1; D not resolved. Trimming removed 4 bases at V and 0 bases at J, with 9 bases between. Per the germline V gene, CDR1 is LNHDA and CDR2 is SQIVND (reference sequence). CDR3 length equals 14 residues. The DNA for the CDR3 is TGTGCCAGTAGTAAGGGTCGGCTGAACACTGAAGCTTTCTTT. Its translation is CASSKGRLNTEAFF.

The genes are TRBV20-1 and TRBJ1-1; no reliable D call. V lost 3 bases, J lost 5 bases, and 13 bases lay in between. Germline V gives CDR1 DFQATT, CDR2 SNEGSKA (reference sequence). The CDR3 extends over 13 amino acids. CDR3 amino acids: CSASFQSGTEAFF. CDR3 DNA: TGCAGTGCTAGTTTCCAGTCGGGAACTGAAGCTTTCTTT.

The chain recombines TRBV7-8 with TRBJ2-6, with 7 bases fitting TRBD1. The CDR3 loop spans 17 amino acids. The V and J ends lost 1 base and 3 bases, in that order; junction bases with no gene match: 6. CDR1 is SGHVS and CDR2 is FQNEAQ in the germline V gene. The CDR3 here is CASSLGQGVGGANVLTF. The CDR3 nucleotides are TGTGCCAGCAGCTTAGGTCAGGGGGTCGGTGGGGCCAACGTCCTGACTTTC.

This clone was found a few times. This sequence joins TRBV20-1 and TRBJ1-5; D perhaps matches TRBD1 (6 bases). CDR1 and CDR2 from the germline V gene are DFQATT and SNEGSKA (reference sequence). The CDR3 covers 14 residues. V was cut by 3 bases and J by 11 bases, with 20 bases left in between. DNA of the CDR3: TGCAGTGCTAGTGACAGGAGGGAGTTAGGGGCCCAGCATTTT. Translating gives CSASDRRELGAQHF.

The V call is TRBV5-1, the J call TRBJ1-4; TRBD1 agrees at 9 bases. V shed 0 bases and J 8 bases; nucleotides not matched to a gene: 5. The germline V gene encodes CDR1 SGHRS and CDR2 YFSETQ. The CDR3 is 15 amino acids. DNA for the CDR3: TGCGCCAGCAGCTTGGCGGGGACAGGGAAGGAAAAACTGTTTTTT. This codes for CASSLAGTGKEKLFF.

This chain links TRBV5-6 with TRBJ2-7; D gene ambiguous. Per the germline V gene, CDR1 is SGHDT and CDR2 is YYEEEE. This CDR3 is built from 12 residues. V was pared by 2 bases and J by 5 bases, with 8 bases between. CDR3 loop: CASSFAMDEQYF. CDR3 sequence (DNA): TGTGCCAGCAGCTTTGCCATGGACGAGCAGTACTTC.

The chain is built from TRBV28 and TRBJ1-4; D not resolved. The CDR3 covers 14 residues. Germline lookup yields CDR1 MDHEN and CDR2 SYDVKM. Trimming removed 2 bases at V and 2 bases at J, with 6 bases between. The CDR3 spells CASSLRATNEKLFF. For the CDR3, the DNA is TGTGCCAGCAGTTTACGAGCGACTAATGAAAAACTGTTTTTT. Full variable domain (outside the CDR3, taken from reference TRBV28 and TRBJ1-4): DVKVTQSSRYLVKRTGEKVFLECVQDMDHENMFWYRQDPGLGLRLIYFSYDVKMKEKGDIPEGYSVSREKKERFSLILESASTNQTSMYLCASSLRATNEKLFFGSGTQLSVL.

The chain joins TRBV29-1 to TRBJ1-5, with no clear D. The germline V gene encodes CDR1 SQVTM and CDR2 ANQGSEA. V lost 7 bases and J 3 bases, leaving 16 bases between the germline ends. The CDR3 consists of 14 residues. The CDR3 reads CSGKGSDPNQPQHF. The CDR3 DNA is TGCAGCGGGAAGGGCTCGGACCCCAATCAGCCCCAGCATTTT.

The chain recombines TRBV3-1 (or the pseudogene TRBV3-2) with TRBJ1-2; 7 bases map to TRBD1. The CDR3 length is 15 residues. Losses at the gene ends were 2 bases for V and 7 bases for J; bases not matched to a gene: 10. Germline loops: CDR1 LGHDT, CDR2 YNNKEL (reference sequence). CDR3 region: CASSQSTRDRGGYTF. Written as DNA, the CDR3 is TGTGCCAGCAGCCAAAGCACTCGGGACAGAGGTGGCTACACCTTC.

This chain links TRBV5-1 with TRBJ2-5; TRBD1 aligns across 7 bases. With 4 bases clipped from V and 7 bases from J, the junction kept 4 bases outside the gene matches. The CDR3 contains 12 residues. Germline V CDR1 and CDR2: SGHRS, YFSETQ. The CDR3 bases are TGCGCCAGCAGCACGGACAGGCGGACCCAGTACTTC. Its protein product is CASSTDRRTQYF.

The chain has TRBV24-1 and TRBJ2-7; tentatively, D is TRBD1 (6 bases). Trimming took off 4 bases at V and 2 bases at J, with 26 bases between the two ends. Germline V gene lookup returns CDR1 KGHDR and CDR2 SFDVKD. The length of the CDR3 is 19 residues. The chain's CDR3 is CATSELHPGHPRGPYEQYF. CDR3 nucleotide sequence: TGTGCCACCAGTGAGCTTCATCCGGGACACCCAAGAGGCCCCTACGAGCAGTACTTC.

The rearrangement uses TRBV5-4 and TRBJ1-2, with a possible D match to TRBD1 (5 bases). The V and J ends lost 0 bases and 7 bases respectively, with 16 bases between them. Germline V gene data show CDR1 as SGHNT and CDR2 as YYREEE (reference sequence). The CDR3 has 15 amino acids. CDR3 protein: CASSLAKDGTGGYTF. CDR3 in DNA: TGTGCCAGCAGCTTGGCCAAGGATGGGACGGGTGGCTACACCTTC.

V usage is TRBV19 and J usage is TRBJ2-5; 8 nucleotides align to TRBD2. V gave up 1 base and J gave up 1 base; unmatched junction bases: 2. Germline CDR1 reads LNHDA; CDR2 reads SQIVND (reference sequence). The length of the CDR3 is 15 residues. CDR3 loop: CASSIVGTSQETQYF. The CDR3 DNA reads as TGTGCCAGTAGTATAGTCGGGACTAGCCAAGAGACCCAGTACTTC. Together with reference TRBV19 and TRBJ2-5, the CDR3 gives the full variable domain: DGGITQSPKYLFRKEGQNVTLSCEQNLNHDAMYWYRQDPGQGLRLIYYSQIVNDFQKGDIAEGYSVSREKKESFPLTVTSAQKNPTAFYLCASSIVGTSQETQYFGPGTRLLVL.

There are a few counts of this clone. The chain carries TRBV10-1 and TRBJ2-1, with 13 bases that match TRBD2. V lost 6 bases to trimming and J lost 6 bases; unmatched junction nucleotides: 2. Per germline, CDR1 WNHNN and CDR2 SYGVQD (reference sequence). CDR3 size: 14 residues. The CDR3 loop is CASSGLAGVNEQFF. CDR3 DNA: TGCGCCAGCAGCGGACTAGCGGGAGTCAATGAGCAGTTCTTC.

J is TRBJ1-5 and V is TRBV5-5; D unclear. Per the germline V gene, CDR1 is SGHKS and CDR2 is YYEKEE (reference sequence). CDR3 length: 13 residues. The V and J ends lost 4 bases and 10 bases respectively, with 15 bases between them. The chain's CDR3 is CASSRLGRFPQHF. DNA of the CDR3: TGTGCCAGCAGCCGGTTAGGGAGGTTTCCCCAGCATTTT.